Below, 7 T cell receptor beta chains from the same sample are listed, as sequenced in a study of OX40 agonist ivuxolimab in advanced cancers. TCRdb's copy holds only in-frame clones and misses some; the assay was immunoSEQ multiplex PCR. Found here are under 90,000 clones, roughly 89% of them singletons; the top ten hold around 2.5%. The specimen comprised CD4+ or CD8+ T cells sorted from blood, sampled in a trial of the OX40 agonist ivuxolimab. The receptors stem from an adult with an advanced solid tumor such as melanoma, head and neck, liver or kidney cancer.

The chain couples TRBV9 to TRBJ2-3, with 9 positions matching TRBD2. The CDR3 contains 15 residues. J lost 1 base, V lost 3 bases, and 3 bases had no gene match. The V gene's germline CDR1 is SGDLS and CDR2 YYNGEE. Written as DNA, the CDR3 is TGTGCCAGCAGCGCCTCTAGCGGGGGCACAGATACGCAGTATTTT. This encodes CASSASSGGTDTQYF.

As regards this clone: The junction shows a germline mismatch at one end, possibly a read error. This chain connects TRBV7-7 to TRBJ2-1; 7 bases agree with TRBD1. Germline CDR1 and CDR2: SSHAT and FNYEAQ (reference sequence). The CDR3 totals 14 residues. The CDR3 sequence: CASSPDRAYNEQFF. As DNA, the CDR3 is TGTGCTAGCAGTCCTGACAGGGCGTACAATGAGCAGTTCTTC.

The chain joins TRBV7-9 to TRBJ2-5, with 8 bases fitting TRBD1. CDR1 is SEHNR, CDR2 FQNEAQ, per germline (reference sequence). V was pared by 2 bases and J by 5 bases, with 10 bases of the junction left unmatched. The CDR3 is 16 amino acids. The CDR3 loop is CASSLPRGRIQETQYF. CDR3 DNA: TGTGCCAGCAGCTTACCCAGGGGGCGCATTCAGGAGACCCAGTACTTC.

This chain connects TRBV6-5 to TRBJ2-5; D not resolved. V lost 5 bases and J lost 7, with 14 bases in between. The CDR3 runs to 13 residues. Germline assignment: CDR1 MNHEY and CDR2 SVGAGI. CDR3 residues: CASSEADLGTQYF. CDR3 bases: TGTGCCAGCAGTGAAGCCGACCTAGGGACCCAGTACTTC.

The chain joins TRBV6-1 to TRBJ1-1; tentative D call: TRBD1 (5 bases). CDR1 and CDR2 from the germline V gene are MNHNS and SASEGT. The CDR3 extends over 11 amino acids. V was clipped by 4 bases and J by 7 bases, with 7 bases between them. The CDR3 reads CASSGGYEAFF. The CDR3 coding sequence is TGTGCCAGCAGTGGGGGGTATGAAGCTTTCTTT.

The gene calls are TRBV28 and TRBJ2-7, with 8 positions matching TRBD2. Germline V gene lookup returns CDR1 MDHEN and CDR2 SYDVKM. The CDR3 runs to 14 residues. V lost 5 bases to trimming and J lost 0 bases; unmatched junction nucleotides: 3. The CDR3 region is CASSRGTSSYEQYF. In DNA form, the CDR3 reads TGTGCCAGCAGTCGCGGGACTAGCTCCTACGAGCAGTACTTC. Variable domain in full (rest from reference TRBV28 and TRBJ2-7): DVKVTQSSRYLVKRTGEKVFLECVQDMDHENMFWYRQDPGLGLRLIYFSYDVKMKEKGDIPEGYSVSREKKERFSLILESASTNQTSMYLCASSRGTSSYEQYFGPGTRLTVT.

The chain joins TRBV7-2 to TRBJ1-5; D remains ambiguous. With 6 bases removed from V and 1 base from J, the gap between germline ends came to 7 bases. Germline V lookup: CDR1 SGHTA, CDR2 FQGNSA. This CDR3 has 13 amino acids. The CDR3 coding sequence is TGTGCCAGCAGTGGGATGAGCAATCAGCCCCAGCATTTT. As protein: CASSGMSNQPQHF.